This T cell receptor (beta chain) is from a study of human T cells and chemical hapten exposure. In the study overall: Slight differences in pooled library volume were the main source of varying TCR yields across samples.

Time point specified: pre-sensitization, week 0. This sample's treatment: therapeutic diphenylcyclopropenone sensitization with weekly scalp DPC. This clonotype was seen only a few times. Each CDR3 protein gets one entry after TCRdb re-called the RACE reads with MiXCR. The sample comprises tens of thousands of distinct CDR3 sequences, about 7.6% of which are singletons, and 1% to 1.5% rests with the top ten. Looked up from germline, CDR1 is LNHDA and CDR2 is SQIVND (reference sequence). This CDR3 region has 15 residues. Between the trimmed V and J ends, which lost 3 bases and 4 bases, there was a span of 12 bases.

The chain links TRBV19 to TRBJ1-4; TRBD1 might be the D (6 bases). The sample was whole blood, taken in connection with sensitization to the hapten diphenylcyclopropenone (DPC). The TCR originated in a woman aged 50 to 60 with alopecia areata. Some clones in this sample may be carry-over from other donors' samples. As DNA, the CDR3 is TGTGCCAGTAGTATTGGACAGCTCAGTAATGAAAAACTGTTTTTT. Protein sequence: CASSIGQLSNEKLFF. The whole variable domain, remainder taken from reference TRBV19 and TRBJ1-4, is DGGITQSPKYLFRKEGQNVTLSCEQNLNHDAMYWYRQDPGQGLRLIYYSQIVNDFQKGDIAEGYSVSREKKESFPLTVTSAQKNPTAFYLCASSIGQLSNEKLFFGSGTQLSVL.